This entry describes one T cell receptor beta chain. Its target is unknown. Germline-derived CDR1 and CDR2 are SGHTA and FQGNSA. The CDR3 sequence is 17 residues long. Trimming took 8 bases from V and 4 from J; bases not matched to a gene: 16. These data belong to a study of T cell clones after liver transplantation. Study-wide background: TCRbeta sequencing after a pre-transplant mixed lymphocyte reaction identified graft-donor-reactive clones, later tracked in post-transplant blood. Points from the study as a whole: In most of the 8 subjects, circulating graft-donor-reactive CD4 TCRbeta sequences fell significantly after transplant. Low donor cell numbers restricted donor-reactive repertoire measurement in a couple of subjects.

The repertoire was sequenced with immunoSEQ multiplex PCR; TCRdb's copy has only in-frame clones and lacks some. The sample records approximately 65,000 clones, 92% being singletons. This chain uses TRBV7-2 with TRBJ2-1; 8 bases are shared with TRBD2. The sequence was obtained from a human patient who received a liver transplant. The graft donor may be the source of some T cells. The source material was CD4+ T cells from blood, sampled approximately 26 months after liver transplant. Here the CDR3 DNA reads TGTGCCAGCCGACCCCGGGCGAGCGGGAGATTATACAATGAGCAGTTCTTC. Amino acids: CASRPRASGRLYNEQFF.